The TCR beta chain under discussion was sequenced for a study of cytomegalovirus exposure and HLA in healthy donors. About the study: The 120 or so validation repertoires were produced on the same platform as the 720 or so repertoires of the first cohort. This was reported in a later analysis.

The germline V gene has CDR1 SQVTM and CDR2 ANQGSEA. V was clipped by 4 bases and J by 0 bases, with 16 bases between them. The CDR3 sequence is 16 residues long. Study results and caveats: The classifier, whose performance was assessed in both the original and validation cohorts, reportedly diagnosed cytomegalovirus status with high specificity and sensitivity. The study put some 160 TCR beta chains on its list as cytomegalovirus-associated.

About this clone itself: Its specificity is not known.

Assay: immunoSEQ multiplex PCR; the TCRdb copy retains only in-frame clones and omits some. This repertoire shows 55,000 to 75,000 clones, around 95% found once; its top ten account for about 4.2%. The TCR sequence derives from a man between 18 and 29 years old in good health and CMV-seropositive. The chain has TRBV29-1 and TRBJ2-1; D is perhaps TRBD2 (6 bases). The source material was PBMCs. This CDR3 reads CSVAGSGVSSYNEQFF. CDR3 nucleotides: TGCAGCGTTGCCGGATCGGGGGTAAGCTCCTACAATGAGCAGTTCTTC.